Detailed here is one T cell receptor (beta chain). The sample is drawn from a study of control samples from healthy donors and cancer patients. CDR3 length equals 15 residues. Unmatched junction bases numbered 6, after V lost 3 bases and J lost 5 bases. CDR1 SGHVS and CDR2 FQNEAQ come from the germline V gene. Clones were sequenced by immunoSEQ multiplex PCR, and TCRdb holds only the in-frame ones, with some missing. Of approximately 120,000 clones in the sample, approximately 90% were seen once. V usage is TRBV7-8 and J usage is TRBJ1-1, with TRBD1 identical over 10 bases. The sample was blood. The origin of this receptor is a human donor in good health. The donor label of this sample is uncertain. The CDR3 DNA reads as TGTGCCAGCAGCTTTCGGACAGGGGGTAGTACTGAAGCTTTCTTT. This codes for CASSFRTGGSTEAFF. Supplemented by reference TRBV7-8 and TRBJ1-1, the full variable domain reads GAGVSQSPRYKVAKRGQDVALRCDPISGHVSLFWYQQALGQGPEFLTYFQNEAQLDKSGLPSDRFFAERPEGSVSTLKIQRTQQEDSAVYLCASSFRTGGSTEAFFGQGTRLTVV.